A selection of T cell receptor beta chains follows, all from one sample in a study of blood T cell repertoires in COVID-19. Assay used: immunoSEQ multiplex PCR; TCRdb lists only in-frame clones, some missing. This sample has around 140,000 clones, with around four fifths found just once. Sequencing used PBMCs or T cells enriched from blood (not recorded which). All receptors come from a woman aged 50 to 65 who had recovered from COVID-19. Both conserved end residues are part of each CDR3. A D gene is named only where the DNA matches it firmly. A clone size is listed for some rows: how often the clone was seen (once, few, many), or a class if it is expanded.

D gene	V gene	clone size	J gene	CDR3 DNA	CDR3 protein
.	TRBV7-7	.	TRBJ1-1	TGTGCCAGCAGCCCCCTCGGCACTGAAGCTTTCTTT	CASSPLGTEAFF
.	TRBV7-9	.	TRBJ1-2	TGTGCCAGCAACTTTGGACAGAACTATGGCTACACCTTC	CASNFGQNYGYTF
.	TRBV4-1	.	TRBJ1-2	TGCGCCAGCAGCCAAGATCCGTTGGACGGGAATGACTATGGCTACACCTTC	CASSQDPLDGNDYGYTF
.	TRBV10-2	once	TRBJ2-1	TGCGCCAGCTCCCGGCGACAACAAAACAATGAGCAGTTCTTC	CASSRRQQNNEQFF
TRBD2	TRBV7-9	.	TRBJ2-2	TGTGCCAGCGTATATAGCGGGGATAACACCGGGGAGCTGTTTTTT	CASVYSGDNTGELFF
.	TRBV6-5	.	TRBJ2-7	TGTGCCAGCAGTTACGGGCGCCTAAACGAGCAGTACTTC	CASSYGRLNEQYF
TRBD2	TRBV7-2	.	TRBJ2-5	TGTGCCAGCAGCTTAGTTTCTAGCGGGGGACAAGAGACCCAGTACTTC	CASSLVSSGGQETQYF
.	TRBV2	.	TRBJ1-2	TGTGCCAGCAGAGACGCCGGGACATCTAACTATGGCTACACCTTC	CASRDAGTSNYGYTF
.	TRBV11-3	.	TRBJ2-1	TGTGCCAGCAGCTTAGCGGGTAGCAATGAGCAGTTCTTC	CASSLAGSNEQFF
.	TRBV10-2	.	TRBJ2-1	TGCGCCAGCAGTGAGTCAGGAGGATACAATGAGCAGTTCTTC	CASSESGGYNEQFF
.	TRBV5-1	.	TRBJ1-4	TGCGCCAGCAGCTTGAAAGGGGTCGAAAAACTGTTTTTT	CASSLKGVEKLFF
.	TRBV7-9	.	TRBJ1-1	TGTGCCAGCAGCTTAGCGGGGAGAGGGGGAGCTTTCTTT	CASSLAGRGGAFF
TRBD1	TRBV27	.	TRBJ2-7	TGTGCCAGCAGTTCTGAGACAGGGGGTTACGAGCAGTACTTC	CASSSETGGYEQYF
TRBD2	TRBV27	.	TRBJ2-1	TGTGCCAGCAGTTTCATGGCGGGGGGGCGCGATGAGCAGTTCTTC	CASSFMAGGRDEQFF
.	TRBV5-1	.	TRBJ2-2	TGCGCCAGCAATCAGGACACGAACACCGGGGAGCTGTTTTTT	CASNQDTNTGELFF
.	TRBV6-4	.	TRBJ1-1	TGTGCCAGCACGCTAGGGGGGGACGGTGAAGCTTTCTTT	CASTLGGDGEAFF
.	TRBV2	few	TRBJ2-3	TGTGCCAGCAGTGAAGACTTGACAGATACGCAGTATTTT	CASSEDLTDTQYF
.	TRBV5-1	.	TRBJ1-6	TGCGCCAGCAGCTTGGAACAGGCGGAAGCTTCACCCCTCCACTTT	CASSLEQAEASPLHF
.	TRBV6-5	.	TRBJ1-5	TGTGCCAGCAGTCGCCGACAGGATCAGCCCCAGCATTTT	CASSRRQDQPQHF
.	TRBV6-5	.	TRBJ1-4	TGTGCCAGCAAGGTTACAGCCTCAACTAATGAAAAACTGTTTTTT	CASKVTASTNEKLFF
.	TRBV29-1	many	TRBJ1-2	TGCAGCGTTGGGCAGGAAACAAACTATGGCTACACCTTC	CSVGQETNYGYTF
.	TRBV27	few	TRBJ1-2	TGTGCCAGCAGTTTATCGGGGCCCGATCGCTACACCTTC	CASSLSGPDRYTF
.	TRBV7-9	.	TRBJ1-5	TGTGCCAGCAGCAACCCGGATCAGCCCCAGCATTTT	CASSNPDQPQHF
TRBD2	TRBV2	.	TRBJ2-1	TGTGCCAGCAGACTAGCGGGGGGGCCCGGCTACAATGAGCAGTTCTTC	CASRLAGGPGYNEQFF
TRBD1	TRBV28	.	TRBJ1-3	TGTGCCAGCAGTTACGGGACAGGGAACTCTGGAAACACCATATATTTT	CASSYGTGNSGNTIYF
.	TRBV29-1	.	TRBJ2-7	TGCAGCGTTGCCGCTAGCTCCTACGAGCAGTACTTC	CSVAASSYEQYF
.	TRBV2	.	TRBJ1-1	TGTGCCAGCACCCCTGAACAGTTCACTGAAGCTTTCTTT	CASTPEQFTEAFF
TRBD1	TRBV6-6	.	TRBJ1-5	TGTGCCAGCAGTTACCCGGGACAGCCCAATCAGCCCCAGCATTTT	CASSYPGQPNQPQHF
.	TRBV6-6	.	TRBJ1-1	TGTGCCAGCAGTTACCTGGGGCTCCAGAACACTGAAGCTTTCTTT	CASSYLGLQNTEAFF
.	TRBV5-1	.	TRBJ1-6	TGCGCCAGCAGCTTTGCCCAGCGAGTAGATTCACCCCTCCACTTT	CASSFAQRVDSPLHF
TRBD1	TRBV3-1/TRBV3-2	.	TRBJ1-5	TGTGCCAGCAGCGGGGGGACAGGGCGCCAGCCCCAGCATTTT	CASSGGTGRQPQHF
TRBD1	TRBV5-6	.	TRBJ1-5	TGTGCCAGCAGCGGGGGACAGGCCAATCAGCCCCAGCATTTT	CASSGGQANQPQHF
TRBD1	TRBV4-1	.	TRBJ1-4	TGCGCCAGCCGAGACAGGGTTCACGGAAAACTGTTTTTT	CASRDRVHGKLFF
.	TRBV9	.	TRBJ1-2	TGTGCCAGCAGCGGGTCGAGCTACCTAGGTAATGGCTACACCTTC	CASSGSSYLGNGYTF
.	TRBV15	.	TRBJ1-4	TGTGCCACGGCACCCGGGACACATAATGAAAAACTGTTTTTT	CATAPGTHNEKLFF
.	TRBV5-5	.	TRBJ1-6	TGTGCCAGCAGCACTGAGAGGGGGTCACCCCTCCACTTT	CASSTERGSPLHF
.	TRBV24-1	.	TRBJ2-5	TGTGCCACCAGTGATACCGCGGCTAGTTCGACCCAGTACTTC	CATSDTAASSTQYF
.	TRBV11-1	once	TRBJ1-1	TGTGCCAGCAGCTTAGGGAGAGGGAGTACTGAAGCTTTCTTT	CASSLGRGSTEAFF
TRBD1	TRBV19	many	TRBJ1-4	TGTGCCAGTAGTATCGGGACAGGACCTGAAAAACTGTTTTTT	CASSIGTGPEKLFF
.	TRBV28	.	TRBJ2-4	TGTGCCAGCAAAGACAGCCTAGCCAAAAACATTCAGTACTTC	CASKDSLAKNIQYF
.	TRBV12-3/TRBV12-4	.	TRBJ2-3	TGTGCCAGCTCCCTTCTCACAGATACGCAGTATTTT	CASSLLTDTQYF
TRBD1	TRBV27	.	TRBJ1-2	TGTGCCAGCAGCCTATCCCCTAGACAGGGCTACTATGGCTACACCTTC	CASSLSPRQGYYGYTF